Listed below are T cell receptor beta chains from one sample, sequenced in a study of cytomegalovirus exposure and HLA in healthy donors. Data came from immunoSEQ multiplex PCR; TCRdb stores just in-frame clones and leaves some out. The sample contains about 190,000 clones, about four fifths of which appear only once. Input material: PBMCs. Receptors were obtained from a woman aged 30 to 39 in good health and CMV-seropositive. The CDR3 runs from the conserved cysteine through the conserved F or W. A D gene is named only where the DNA matches it firmly. Rows give clone size only sometimes, using once, few, many, or a class for an expanded clone.

TRBD1 | TRBJ2-7 | TRBV2 | . | TGTGCCAGTGTCGGGGACAGGGTCCTCGAGCAGTACTTC | CASVGDRVLEQYF
TRBD1 | TRBJ1-2 | TRBV19 | . | TGTGCCAGTAGTATCCCAGAGGGACAGTACTATGGCTACACCTTC | CASSIPEGQYYGYTF
. | TRBJ1-1 | TRBV7-2 | . | TGTGCCAGCAGCCCAAGGGGGTCTGGCGAAGCTTTCTTT | CASSPRGSGEAFF
. | TRBJ2-3 | TRBV15 | . | TGTGCCACCAGCAGAGCATGGCTGAGCACAGATACGCAGTATTTT | CATSRAWLSTDTQYF
. | TRBJ2-5 | TRBV5-1 | . | TGCGCCAGCAGCTTGTCCCGGGAGACCCAGTACTTC | CASSLSRETQYF
. | TRBJ2-3 | TRBV19 | once | TGTGCCAGTAGTATAACGCGGCCCACAGATACGCAGTATTTT | CASSITRPTDTQYF
. | TRBJ1-5 | TRBV21-1 | . | TGTGCCAGCAGCAAATGCAGGGGACGGAATCAGCCCCAGCATTTT | CASSKCRGRNQPQHF
. | TRBJ2-5 | TRBV7-2 | . | TGTGCCAGCAGCCCTCGGACTTCCCTTGTGGCCCAGTACTTC | CASSPRTSLVAQYF
. | TRBJ2-1 | TRBV6-1 | . | TGTGCCAGCAGTGAAAGTTGGGGGGAGAGCGAGCAGTTCTTC | CASSESWGESEQFF
TRBD2 | TRBJ2-1 | TRBV15 | . | TGTGCCACCAGCAGGGGCCGGACTAGCGGGATCTCAAGCTCCTACAATGAGCAGTTCTTC | CATSRGRTSGISSSYNEQFF
TRBD2 | TRBJ2-5 | TRBV6-1 | . | TGTGCCAGCAGAGCGGGGGTGGGACAAGAGACCCAGTACTTC | CASRAGVGQETQYF
. | TRBJ2-5 | TRBV11-2 | . | TGTGCCAGCAGGCCCCAGGCCCGCGAGACCCAGTACTTC | CASRPQARETQYF
TRBD1 | TRBJ2-7 | TRBV10-3 | . | TGTGCCATCAGTGAGTCGTATGGGACAGGGTACGAGCAGTACTTC | CAISESYGTGYEQYF
. | TRBJ1-2 | TRBV6-5 | . | TGTGCCAGCAGTCCAGACAGGTTCTATGGCTACACCTTC | CASSPDRFYGYTF
TRBD1 | TRBJ2-7 | TRBV11-2 | . | TGTGCCAGCAGCTATCTGACAGGGTTTGCGTTTTACGAGCAGTACTTC | CASSYLTGFAFYEQYF
. | TRBJ1-2 | TRBV6-1 | . | TGTGCCAGCAGTGAAAGGGGGATGGGGCCGCACACCTTC | CASSERGMGPHTF
TRBD1 | TRBJ1-1 | TRBV5-4 | . | TGTGCCAGCAGCATACAGGGGCGGACTGAAGCTTTCTTT | CASSIQGRTEAFF
. | TRBJ1-2 | TRBV4-1 | . | TGCGCCAGCAGCCAAGACCCTGAGTATGGCTACACCTTC | CASSQDPEYGYTF
. | TRBJ2-1 | TRBV20-1 | . | TGCAGTGCCCCAAACTACAATGAGCAGTTCTTC | CSAPNYNEQFF
TRBD2 | TRBJ2-2 | TRBV28 | few | TGTGCCAGCAGTTTCGTACTAGCGGGGGGGAACACCGGGGAGCTGTTTTTT | CASSFVLAGGNTGELFF
. | TRBJ1-3 | TRBV25-1 | . | TGTGCCAGCACTGAGAGGGGGTCTGGAAACACCATATATTTT | CASTERGSGNTIYF
TRBD2 | TRBJ2-7 | TRBV6-6 | . | TGTGCCAGCAGTTACTCCAGCGGGAGCTCCTACGAGCAGTACTTC | CASSYSSGSSYEQYF
TRBD1 | TRBJ2-5 | TRBV19 | . | TGTGCCAGTAGTAACAGGGGTAGTCAAGAGACCCAGTACTTC | CASSNRGSQETQYF
. | TRBJ1-1 | TRBV2 | . | TGTGCCAGCAGTGAATCCCGGGCAACGAACGGGGCTGAAGCTTTCTTT | CASSESRATNGAEAFF
TRBD1 | TRBJ1-2 | TRBV18 | . | TGTGCCAGCTCACCCCCAGACAGGGGATACTATGGCTACACCTTC | CASSPPDRGYYGYTF
TRBD1 | TRBJ1-5 | TRBV28 | . | TGTGCCAGCAGGGGGACAGGGGTTCAGCCCCAGCATTTT | CASRGTGVQPQHF
. | TRBJ2-7 | TRBV19 | once | TGTGCCAGTAGTATAGTTCACCAGGAAGCCTACGAGCAGTACTTC | CASSIVHQEAYEQYF
TRBD1 | TRBJ2-5 | TRBV28 | . | TGTGCCAGCAGTTCACCGGGACAGGGGAAAGAGACCCAGTACTTC | CASSSPGQGKETQYF
TRBD1 | TRBJ1-5 | TRBV15 | . | TGTGCCACCAGCAGAGGGGACAGCCTGTTCAAAGAGCCCCAGCATTTT | CATSRGDSLFKEPQHF
. | TRBJ2-7 | TRBV5-4 | . | TGTGCCAGCAGCCCCATGTTAGGACAGAGTTCCTACGAGCAGTACTTC | CASSPMLGQSSYEQYF
. | TRBJ2-3 | TRBV9 | . | TGTGCCAGCAGCGTGTACACCGCAGATACGCAGTATTTT | CASSVYTADTQYF
. | TRBJ1-4 | TRBV7-9 | . | TGTGCCAGCAGGTTGGGACATCCGGATGAAAAACTGTTTTTT | CASRLGHPDEKLFF
. | TRBJ1-1 | TRBV6-5 | few | TGTGCCAGCAGTCTCGCACCGGGGGGGTGGGAAGCTTTCTTT | CASSLAPGGWEAFF
. | TRBJ2-3 | TRBV20-1 | few | TGCAGTGGACGGGTGGATACGCAGTATTTT | CSGRVDTQYF
. | TRBJ1-5 | TRBV6-5 | . | TGTGCCAGCAGTCCTGCAGTGTATAGCAATCAGCCCCAGCATTTT | CASSPAVYSNQPQHF
TRBD1 | TRBJ1-1 | TRBV5-1 | . | TGCGCCAGCAGCTCGGGACAGGGTCCTATGAACACTGAAGCTTTCTTT | CASSSGQGPMNTEAFF
TRBD2 | TRBJ2-7 | TRBV6-6 | . | TGTGCCAGTACGGGACTAGCGGGAGTCTGGTACGAGCAGTACTTC | CASTGLAGVWYEQYF
. | TRBJ1-1 | TRBV7-9 | . | TGTGCCAGCAGCTCGCAGGTGAACACTGAAGCTTTCTTT | CASSSQVNTEAFF
. | TRBJ2-3 | TRBV11-2 | . | TGTGCCAGCAGCCCAATCCAGAACACAGATACGCAGTATTTT | CASSPIQNTDTQYF
. | TRBJ1-5 | TRBV7-2 | . | TGTGCCAGCAGCTTAGAGCACCGGGAAAATCAGCCCCAGCATTTT | CASSLEHRENQPQHF
TRBD1 | TRBJ2-7 | TRBV10-1 | . | TGCGCCAGCAGTAGAGAACAGGGGCGCTACGAGCAGTACTTC | CASSREQGRYEQYF
. | TRBJ2-3 | TRBV6-5 | . | TGTGCCAGCAGTGGAGGGGTCACAGATACGCAGTATTTT | CASSGGVTDTQYF
TRBD1 | TRBJ2-7 | TRBV5-6 | . | TGTGCCAGCAGCTTGGGACAGGGTCGCGGGGAGCAGTACTTC | CASSLGQGRGEQYF
TRBD1 | TRBJ1-2 | TRBV2 | . | TGTGCCAGCACCCTGGAGGGTCGGACAGGGGGCTGGAATGGCTACACCTTC | CASTLEGRTGGWNGYTF
. | TRBJ2-7 | TRBV28 | . | TGTGCCAGCAGTTTCGATCTATCCTACGAGCAGTACTTC | CASSFDLSYEQYF
. | TRBJ1-4 | TRBV25-1 | . | TGTGCCAGCAGTGACAGAGGGTGGGATGAAAAACTGTTTTTT | CASSDRGWDEKLFF
. | TRBJ2-7 | TRBV7-9 | . | TGTGCCAGCAGCTCCCCGACTGACAGGTACTACGAGCAGTACTTC | CASSSPTDRYYEQYF
TRBD2 | TRBJ2-5 | TRBV11-1 | . | TGTGCCAGCAGCGCAAGACTAGCGGGAGGGCCGCCAGAGACCCAGTACTTC | CASSARLAGGPPETQYF
TRBD2 | TRBJ2-2 | TRBV6-1 | . | TGTGCCAGCAGAGGGGCTAGCGGGAACACCGGGGAGCTGTTTTTT | CASRGASGNTGELFF
TRBD1 | TRBJ1-5 | TRBV27 | . | TGTGCCAGCAGTTTATCCTACAGGGGAGCCTACAATCAGCCCCAGCATTTT | CASSLSYRGAYNQPQHF
. | TRBJ2-1 | TRBV5-1 | once | TGCGCCAGCGGGGGGACCTCCTACAATGAGCAGTTCTTC | CASGGTSYNEQFF
. | TRBJ1-4 | TRBV21-1 | . | TGTGCCAGCGGGGACAGTCATGAAAAACTGTTTTTT | CASGDSHEKLFF
. | TRBJ1-5 | TRBV7-2 | . | TGTGCCAGCAGCTTAAGGGAGGGTGCGTTCGGTCAGCCCCAGCATTTT | CASSLREGAFGQPQHF
TRBD1 | TRBJ1-1 | TRBV5-1 | . | TGCGCCAGCAGCACGGGACAGATAAACACTGAAGCTTTCTTT | CASSTGQINTEAFF
. | TRBJ1-2 | TRBV5-6 | . | TGTGCCAGCAGTATCCCGGGACTCTTGGGCTACACCTTC | CASSIPGLLGYTF
TRBD2 | TRBJ2-1 | TRBV6-5 | . | TGTGCCAGCAGTTACGGGGGAGGGCAGGAGCAGTTCTTC | CASSYGGGQEQFF
TRBD2 | TRBJ2-1 | TRBV29-1 | once | TGCAGCTCAAGCCGGGAGGGCTCCTACAATGAGCAGTTCTTC | CSSSREGSYNEQFF
. | TRBJ2-7 | TRBV5-6 | . | TGTGCCAGCAGCTTCGGCTACGAGCAGTACTTC | CASSFGYEQYF
. | TRBJ1-1 | TRBV7-9 | . | TGTGCCAGCAGCTTAGAGGTAGGCGGGAACACTGAAGCTTTCTTT | CASSLEVGGNTEAFF